A single sample is the source of the 21 T cell receptor beta chains below, sequenced in a study of technical replicates of blood from a handful of donors. Some clones are missing from TCRdb's copy, which holds only in-frame ones; the method was immunoSEQ multiplex PCR. Among approximately 12,000 clones, around 75% were seen once, and the ten largest hold more than 10%. Sequenced sample: PBMCs. All receptors derive from a human donor in good health.

The rearrangement joins TRBV6-1 to TRBJ2-3, with D possibly matching TRBD2 (5 bases). Germline values: CDR1 MNHNS, CDR2 SASEGT. This CDR3 is 14 amino acids long. V gave up 8 bases and J gave up 1 base, with 13 bases separating them. The CDR3: CASGVLEGTDTQYF. DNA for the CDR3: TGTGCCAGCGGGGTTTTGGAGGGCACAGATACGCAGTATTTT.

The V and J genes are TRBV5-1 and TRBJ2-3; TRBD2 is a possible D gene (5 bases). This CDR3 is 14 amino acids long. Trimming took off 3 bases at V and 2 bases at J, with 10 bases between the two ends. Per the germline V gene, CDR1 is SGHRS and CDR2 is YFSETQ. The CDR3 DNA sequence: TGCGCCAGCAGCTACTCTAGCCCCACAGATACGCAGTATTTT. Translation gives CASSYSSPTDTQYF.

The V and J genes are TRBV30 and TRBJ1-2; TRBD1 matches at 7 bases. The CDR3 covers 12 residues. The V and J ends lost 2 bases and 8 bases, in that order; junction bases with no gene match: 5. The germline V gene has CDR1 GTSNPN and CDR2 SVGIG (reference sequence). CDR3 DNA: TGTGCCTGGAGTCCGACAGGGTACGGCTACACCTTC. Its protein is CAWSPTGYGYTF.

The chain is built from TRBV27 and TRBJ2-2; TRBD2 agrees at 7 bases. The CDR3 totals 14 residues. V lost 3 bases, J lost 7 bases, and 5 bases stayed unmatched. Per germline, CDR1 MNHEY and CDR2 SMNVEV (reference sequence). CDR3 sequence: CASSLGRELGELFF. CDR3 nucleotide sequence: TGTGCCAGCAGTTTGGGGCGGGAGCTCGGGGAGCTGTTTTTT.

The rearrangement uses TRBV9 and TRBJ2-2; D gene uncertain. Trimming took off 0 bases at V and 0 bases at J, with 18 bases between the two ends. This CDR3 is built from 19 residues. The germline CDR1 and CDR2 sequences are SGDLS and YYNGEE. CDR3 sequence reads: CASSVALKDDISNTGELFF. For the CDR3, the DNA is TGTGCCAGCAGCGTAGCCCTAAAAGACGACATATCGAACACCGGGGAGCTGTTTTTT.

The chain uses TRBV5-8 and TRBJ2-1; 12 bases are shared with TRBD2. With 5 bases clipped from V and 5 bases from J, the junction kept 5 bases outside the gene matches. There are 15 residues in the CDR3. Germline V CDR1 and CDR2: SGHTS, YDEGEE. CDR3 loop: CASRAGLAGNNEQFF. As DNA, the CDR3 is TGTGCCAGCAGAGCAGGACTAGCGGGGAACAATGAGCAGTTCTTC.

This chain joins TRBV29-1 and TRBJ2-3; 8 positions agree with TRBD1. This CDR3 spans 15 amino acids. The V and J ends lost 3 bases and 5 bases, in that order; junction bases with no gene match: 10. Germline V gene data show CDR1 as SQVTM and CDR2 as ANQGSEA. CDR3 amino acids: CSVDQQGGRGDTQYF. Here the CDR3 DNA reads TGCAGCGTTGATCAACAGGGGGGTCGGGGAGATACGCAGTATTTT.

The chain is built from TRBV7-9 and TRBJ2-2, with 12 nucleotides matching TRBD2. Germline CDR1 and CDR2: SEHNR and FQNEAQ (reference sequence). The V segment lost 4 bases and the J segment 6 bases; nucleotides outside the gene matches: 9. The CDR3 consists of 17 residues. CDR3 coding DNA: TGTGCCAGCAGCTCGTCCCTAGCGGGAGGGGCCCCCGGGGAGCTGTTTTTT. It translates to CASSSSLAGGAPGELFF.

The CDR3 DNA is TGTGCCAGCGGGACATCGTCCCTCTACGAGCAGTACTTC. It is translated as CASGTSSLYEQYF. The J gene is TRBJ2-7, the V gene TRBV11-2; maybe TRBD1 (6 bases). Trimming took 8 bases from V and 3 from J, leaving 14 bases between them. The CDR3 totals 13 residues. Germline lookup yields CDR1 SGHAT and CDR2 FQNNGV.

The V and J genes are TRBV7-6 and TRBJ1-1, with D tentatively TRBD1 (6 bases). Germline V lookup: CDR1 SGHVS, CDR2 FNYEAQ. Deletions cut 4 bases from V and 0 bases from J, with 9 bases between. The CDR3 has 14 amino acids. CDR3 in DNA: TGTGCCAGCAGCTCAGGACAGTTGAACACTGAAGCTTTCTTT. Translation: CASSSGQLNTEAFF.

The chain has TRBV5-1 and TRBJ2-2; 10 bases agree with TRBD2. V shed 4 bases, J shed 5 bases, and the junction held 8 bases outside the gene matches. The CDR3 loop spans 16 amino acids. The germline gives CDR1 SGHRS, CDR2 YFSETQ. CDR3 nucleotide sequence: TGCGCCAGCAGCCCCGCCTTAGCGGGAGGTACCGGGGAGCTGTTTTTT. It yields the protein CASSPALAGGTGELFF.

J is TRBJ1-1 and V is TRBV28; 11 bases fit TRBD1. J gave up 4 bases and V 3 bases, and 10 bases lay outside the gene matches. Germline CDR1 MDHEN, CDR2 SYDVKM. The length of the CDR3 is 17 residues. The CDR3 protein is CASSLWTGGASGTEAFF. CDR3 sequence (DNA): TGTGCCAGCAGTTTGTGGACAGGGGGCGCCAGTGGCACTGAAGCTTTCTTT.

This chain connects TRBV15 to TRBJ2-5, with D tentatively TRBD2 (6 bases). Germline values: CDR1 LNHNV, CDR2 YYDKDF (reference sequence). The length of the CDR3 is 19 residues. Trimming took off 4 bases at V and 4 bases at J, with 28 bases between the two ends. CDR3 protein: CATSTDNGPRRDLGETQYF. Here the CDR3 DNA reads TGTGCCACCAGCACAGACAACGGACCTCGGCGGGACCTTGGAGAGACCCAGTACTTC. The variable domain in full, completed from reference TRBV15 and TRBJ2-5, reads DAMVIQNPRYQVTQFGKPVTLSCSQTLNHNVMYWYQQKSSQAPKLLFHYYDKDFNNEADTPDNFQSRRPNTSFCFLDIRSPGLGDTAMYLCATSTDNGPRRDLGETQYFGPGTRLLVL.

This clone has a single count. The rearrangement links TRBV9 to TRBJ2-2; D remains ambiguous. V shed 0 bases and J shed 7 bases, with 7 bases lying between them. From germline, CDR1 is SGDLS and CDR2 YYNGEE. The CDR3 consists of 13 residues. This CDR3 reads CASSVDGDGELFF. The CDR3 DNA is TGTGCCAGCAGCGTAGACGGTGACGGGGAGCTGTTTTTT. Combining the CDR3 with reference TRBV9 and TRBJ2-2 gives the whole variable domain DSGVTQTPKHLITATGQRVTLRCSPRSGDLSVYWYQQSLDQGLQFLIQYYNGEERAKGNILERFSAQQFPDLHSELNLSSLELGDSALYFCASSVDGDGELFFGEGSRLTVL.

This rearrangement joins TRBV19 to TRBJ2-7; TRBD2 is a possible D gene (5 bases). Germline CDR1 is LNHDA and CDR2 is SQIVND (reference sequence). V shed 6 bases and J shed 0 bases, with 15 bases lying between them. This CDR3 is built from 15 residues. The CDR3 nucleotides read TGTGCCAGTAGCCAACCCGGGGTTGGCTCCTACGAGCAGTACTTC. Its translation is CASSQPGVGSYEQYF.

As DNA, the CDR3 is TGTGCCAGCAGTTCTCGACTAGCCCCCCACGAGCAGTACTTC. This translates into CASSSRLAPHEQYF. The chain employs TRBV27 and TRBJ2-7; the match to TRBD2 covers 7 bases. Per germline, CDR1 MNHEY and CDR2 SMNVEV (reference sequence). The CDR3 extends over 14 amino acids. V lost 4 bases and J lost 5; bases outside the gene matches: 8.

J is TRBJ1-2 and V is TRBV29-1; D uncertain. Trimming took 7 bases from V and 8 from J, leaving 8 bases between them. The CDR3 totals 9 residues. Germline-derived CDR1 and CDR2 are SQVTM and ANQGSEA. The CDR3 DNA is TGCAGCGCTGCGGAAGGCTACACCTTC. This gives the protein CSAAEGYTF. Filled out from reference TRBV29-1 and TRBJ1-2, the complete variable domain reads SAVISQKPSRDICQRGTSLTIQCQVDSQVTMMFWYRQQPGQSLTLIATANQGSEATYESGFVIDKFPISRPNLTFSTLTVSNMSPEDSSIYLCSAAEGYTFGSGTRLTVV.

This chain joins TRBV9 and TRBJ1-3; a possible D gene is TRBD1 (5 bases). Between the trimmed V and J ends, which lost 4 bases and 0 bases, there was a span of 14 bases. The CDR3 sequence is 16 residues long. Germline V gives CDR1 SGDLS, CDR2 YYNGEE. Here the CDR3 reads CASSRQPEVSGNTIYF. The CDR3 DNA sequence: TGTGCCAGCAGCCGACAGCCTGAGGTCTCTGGAAACACCATATATTTT.

The J gene is TRBJ2-7, the V gene TRBV2, with D unclear. Per the germline V gene, CDR1 is SNHLY and CDR2 is FYNNEI. This CDR3 comprises 12 residues. The V and J ends lost 3 bases and 3 bases respectively, with 6 bases between them. The CDR3 region has the DNA TGTGCCAGCAGTGAGGGCAGCTACGAGCAGTACTTC. As protein: CASSEGSYEQYF.

The chain employs TRBV28 and TRBJ2-1; D uncertain. The CDR3 is 12 residues long. V was pared by 7 bases and J by 9 bases, with 13 bases between. Germline V gene sequence: CDR1 MDHEN, CDR2 SYDVKM. CDR3 nucleotide sequence: TGTGCCAGCACGGCGGAGAGTCGTGAGCAGTTCTTC. It specifies CASTAESREQFF.

The gene calls are TRBV6-1 and TRBJ1-4; no clear D gene. The germline V gene encodes CDR1 MNHNS and CDR2 SASEGT. The CDR3 covers 13 residues. Trimming pared 8 bases from V and 7 bases from J, leaving 14 bases between. The CDR3 region is CASRSLRGEKLFF. The CDR3 DNA follows: TGTGCCAGCCGATCCCTCCGGGGTGAAAAACTGTTTTTT.